These 28 T cell receptor beta chains originate from one sample sequenced in a study of CD8 T cells in Susac syndrome. RNA amounts of roughly 0.45 to 1 ug underwent reverse transcription with random hexamers. TCRdb recomputed calls from the immunoSEQ multiplex PCR reads with MiXCR, one row per CDR3 protein. The sample includes approximately 94,000 distinct CDR3 sequences, about 95% of them seen just once. Sequencing was performed on CD8+ T cells from PBMCs. These receptors all stem from a human donor with Susac syndrome.

The DNA of the CDR3 is TGTGCCAGCAGAAAGAACCCGGGACCGATGGAGCCCCAGCATTTT. Translation: CASRKNPGPMEPQHF. The V gene is TRBV12-3 or TRBV12-4, the J gene TRBJ1-5, with D possibly TRBD1 on 5 matching bases. Trimming stripped 6 bases from V and 8 bases from J, with 20 bases between. The CDR3 has 15 amino acids.

This rearrangement joins TRBV29-1 to TRBJ2-5, with D maybe TRBD2 (6 bases). CDR1 and CDR2 (germline): SQVTM, ANQGSEA. V was shortened by 4 bases and J by 5 bases, with 14 bases between the two germline ends. This CDR3 region has 13 residues. CDR3 protein: CSVAVGSGETQYF. CDR3 bases: TGCAGCGTTGCTGTCGGGAGTGGGGAGACCCAGTACTTC. The complete variable domain, with remaining parts taken from reference TRBV29-1 and TRBJ2-5, reads SAVISQKPSRDICQRGTSLTIQCQVDSQVTMMFWYRQQPGQSLTLIATANQGSEATYESGFVIDKFPISRPNLTFSTLTVSNMSPEDSSIYLCSVAVGSGETQYFGPGTRLLVL.

This clonotype was counted a single time. Lacking the conserved final phenylalanine or tryptophan, this CDR3 likely reflects a read error. V is TRBV4-1 and J is TRBJ2-7, with D possibly called TRBD1 or TRBD2 (5 bases each). Trimming cost V 10 bases and J 2 bases, with 21 bases left between them. The CDR3 length is 15 residues. Germline lookup yields CDR1 MGHRA and CDR2 YSYEKL. CDR3 DNA: TGCGCCACCGGGACCGGGGCTGCTCAAGCCTACGAGCAGTACCTC. As protein: CATGTGAAQAYEQYL.

The chain employs TRBV6-2 or TRBV6-3 and TRBJ2-1; TRBD2 matches 10 bases. V trimming: 2 bases; J trimming: 9 bases; junction bases outside the gene matches: 10. CDR1 MNHEY and CDR2 SVGEGT come from the germline V gene. CDR3 length equals 16 residues. CDR3 DNA sequence: TGTGCCAGCAGTTACGCCGATTTAGCGGGAGGAGGTGAGCAGTTCTTC. Translated: CASSYADLAGGGEQFF.

This sequence joins TRBV7-9 and TRBJ2-3; possible D gene TRBD2, 5 bases. The CDR3 covers 12 residues. Trimming took 5 bases from V and 6 from J, leaving 9 bases between them. Germline lookup yields CDR1 SEHNR and CDR2 FQNEAQ (reference sequence). CDR3: CASSPSSDTQYF. The CDR3 region has the DNA TGTGCCAGCAGCCCTAGCTCCGATACGCAGTATTTT.

The chain has TRBV2 and TRBJ1-2; tentatively, D is TRBD1 (5 bases). The CDR3 length is 14 residues. V lost 6 bases and J 10 bases, leaving 21 bases between the germline ends. CDR1 is SNHLY and CDR2 is FYNNEI in the germline V gene. CDR3 in DNA: TGTGCCAGCAGCGCCGGGGCCGGTGGGAGCTTCTACACCTTC. Translating gives CASSAGAGGSFYTF.

This chain uses TRBV5-1 with TRBJ1-2; 7 nucleotides line up with TRBD1. Losses at the gene ends were 3 bases for V and 5 bases for J; bases not matched to a gene: 4. The CDR3 is made up of 13 amino acids. The V gene's germline CDR1 is SGHRS and CDR2 YFSETQ. The CDR3 here is CASSWDSSYGYTF. CDR3 nucleotide sequence: TGCGCCAGCAGCTGGGACAGTTCGTATGGCTACACCTTC. The variable domain in full, with the rest retrieved from reference TRBV5-1 and TRBJ1-2, is KAGVTQTPRYLIKTRGQQVTLSCSPISGHRSVSWYQQTPGQGLQFLFEYFSETQRNKGNFPGRFSGRQFSNSRSEMNVSTLELGDSALYLCASSWDSSYGYTFGSGTRLTVV.

The genes are TRBV10-3 and TRBJ2-1, with 11 bases fitting TRBD1. V trimming: 9 bases; J trimming: 7 bases; junction bases outside the gene matches: 2. Germline V gives CDR1 ENHRY, CDR2 SYGVKD. CDR3 size: 12 residues. CDR3 bases: TGTGCCATGGGACAGGGGGATAATGAGCAGTTCTTC. As protein: CAMGQGDNEQFF.

The J gene is TRBJ2-1, the V gene TRBV5-1; 10 bases line up with TRBD1. This CDR3 contains 15 residues. The germline V gene encodes CDR1 SGHRS and CDR2 YFSETQ. V lost 2 bases, J lost 6 bases, and 5 bases stayed unmatched. This CDR3 reads CASSFGTGALNEQFF. In nucleotides, the CDR3 is TGCGCCAGCAGCTTCGGGACAGGGGCGCTCAATGAGCAGTTCTTC.

This chain uses TRBV18 with TRBJ1-3; 7 bases line up with TRBD1. The germline CDR1 and CDR2 sequences are KGHSH and LQKENI. This CDR3 spans 15 amino acids. V dropped 3 bases and J dropped 4; count of bases not matched to a gene: 6. CDR3 DNA sequence: TGTGCCAGCTCACCGTCCCGGGACAGCGGAAACACCATATATTTT. It yields the protein CASSPSRDSGNTIYF.

The rearrangement uses TRBV11-2 and TRBJ2-2; no reliable D call. Germline assignment: CDR1 SGHAT and CDR2 FQNNGV. V shed 4 bases and J shed 0 bases, with 9 bases lying between them. CDR3 length equals 15 residues. The CDR3 loop is CASSSRPANTGELFF. As DNA, the CDR3 is TGTGCCAGCAGCTCGCGTCCGGCGAACACCGGGGAGCTGTTTTTT. Variable domain in full (rest from reference TRBV11-2 and TRBJ2-2): EAGVAQSPRYKIIEKRQSVAFWCNPISGHATLYWYQQILGQGPKLLIQFQNNGVVDDSQLPKDRFSAERLKGVDSTLKIQPAKLEDSAVYLCASSSRPANTGELFFGEGSRLTVL.

The chain joins TRBV3-1 to TRBJ2-7; D gene ambiguous. The V end was cut by 0 bases, the J end by 6 bases, with 3 bases between. The CDR3 runs 11 residues. Germline CDR1 is LGHDT and CDR2 is YNNKEL (reference sequence). The CDR3 here is CASSQDLEQYF. CDR3 sequence (DNA): TGTGCCAGCAGCCAAGATCTCGAGCAGTACTTC.

The rearrangement joins TRBV12-3 or TRBV12-4 to TRBJ2-5; TRBD2 aligns across 7 bases. The CDR3 runs 15 residues. Unmatched junction bases numbered 11, after V lost 8 bases and J lost 2 bases. DNA for the CDR3: TGTGCCAGCCGGAGGCTAGCGGATGCACAAGAGACCCAGTACTTC. Translation: CASRRLADAQETQYF.

J is TRBJ2-7 and V is TRBV5-8; possible D gene TRBD2, 6 bases. Trimming took off 2 bases at V and 4 bases at J, with 13 bases between the two ends. CDR1 and CDR2 (germline): SGHTS, YDEGEE. The CDR3 has 14 amino acids. The CDR3 loop is CASSFLTEGYEQYF. The CDR3 nucleotides read TGTGCCAGCAGCTTCCTGACGGAGGGGTACGAGCAGTACTTC.

This chain uses TRBV11-2 with TRBJ2-1; no reliable D call. The V end was cut by 8 bases, the J end by 6 bases, with 14 bases between. Germline CDR1 reads SGHAT; CDR2 reads FQNNGV. This CDR3 spans 13 amino acids. This chain's CDR3 is CASELDSGNEQFF. DNA for the CDR3: TGTGCCAGCGAGTTGGATTCGGGCAATGAGCAGTTCTTC.

This chain uses TRBV4-1 with TRBJ2-3; TRBD2 matches at 9 bases. The V segment lost 4 bases and the J segment 2 bases; nucleotides outside the gene matches: 1. This CDR3 region has 14 residues. Germline V CDR1 and CDR2: MGHRA, YSYEKL. The CDR3 DNA reads as TGCGCCAGCAGCCGACTAGCGGTCACAGATACGCAGTATTTT. Residues: CASSRLAVTDTQYF.

This chain links TRBV4-2 with TRBJ2-2; 7 bases agree with TRBD2. Germline assignment: CDR1 LGHNA and CDR2 YNFKEQ. There are 16 residues in the CDR3. The V gene end was trimmed by 0 bases and the J gene end by 4 bases; junction bases not matched to a gene: 5. CDR3 nucleotide sequence: TGTGCCAGCAGCCAAGATCGGGTAGCGGGCACCGGGGAGCTGTTTTTT. Its protein is CASSQDRVAGTGELFF.

V is TRBV20-1 and J is TRBJ2-3, with a possible D match to TRBD2 (5 bases). Germline V lookup: CDR1 DFQATT, CDR2 SNEGSKA (reference sequence). The CDR3 has 10 residues. The CDR3, as DNA: TGCAGAGTTGGCGGGGATACGCAGTATTTT. This translates into CRVGGDTQYF.

J is TRBJ2-3 and V is TRBV4-2; 8 bases are a match to TRBD2. V dropped 0 bases and J dropped 4; count of bases not matched to a gene: 6. The CDR3 totals 16 residues. Germline assignment: CDR1 LGHNA and CDR2 YNFKEQ. In DNA, the CDR3 is TGTGCCAGCAGCCAAGAAGGAACGGGGGGGCCAGATACGCAGTATTTT. This translates into CASSQEGTGGPDTQYF.

This clonotype occurred once. The chain combines TRBV7-8 with TRBJ1-5; the D gene is possibly TRBD1 (5 bases). This CDR3 comprises 14 residues. Germline V gene sequence: CDR1 SGHVS, CDR2 FQNEAQ. Trimming removed 8 bases from V and 2 bases from J, with 13 bases in between. The CDR3 coding sequence is TGTGCCAGCGGCCAGGGATCGGGCAATCAGCCCCAGCATTTT. It yields the protein CASGQGSGNQPQHF.

The J gene is TRBJ2-1, the V gene TRBV4-1; 8 bases are a match to TRBD2. The junction had 6 bases not matched to a gene; V was cut back by 1 base and J by 4 bases. Germline V CDR1 and CDR2: MGHRA, YSYEKL. The CDR3 length is 16 residues. The CDR3, as DNA: TGCGCCAGCAGCCAAGGACCGGGACTAGGGTACAATGAGCAGTTCTTC. Residues: CASSQGPGLGYNEQFF.

V usage is TRBV13 and J usage is TRBJ2-7; maybe TRBD2 (6 bases). This CDR3 is built from 11 residues. CDR1 and CDR2 from the germline V gene are PRHDT and FYEKMQ (reference sequence). V gave up 4 bases and J gave up 5 bases, with 6 bases separating them. CDR3 protein: CASSWGDEQYF. The DNA for the CDR3 is TGTGCCAGCAGCTGGGGGGACGAGCAGTACTTC.

The chain carries TRBV5-4 and TRBJ2-1, with a tentative D call TRBD1 (5 bases). Germline loops: CDR1 SGHNT, CDR2 YYREEE (reference sequence). V was shortened by 3 bases and J by 4 bases, with 17 bases between the two germline ends. The CDR3 has 16 residues. CDR3 sequence (DNA): TGTGCCAGCAGCTCGCACCCCGATACAGGATACAATGAGCAGTTCTTC. As protein: CASSSHPDTGYNEQFF.

The chain links TRBV29-1 to TRBJ1-2; D unresolved. The germline V gene has CDR1 SQVTM and CDR2 ANQGSEA. The V and J ends lost 5 bases and 3 bases respectively, with 19 bases between them. The CDR3 extends over 15 amino acids. The CDR3: CSVIARRGVDYGYTF. The CDR3 DNA reads as TGCAGCGTTATCGCGCGGCGGGGAGTAGACTATGGCTACACCTTC.

This clonotype came up once. CDR3 residues: CASSQEGLAGETQYF. CDR3 nucleotide sequence: TGTGCCAGCAGCCAAGAGGGACTAGCGGGAGAGACCCAGTACTTC. The genes are TRBV4-2 and TRBJ2-5, with 12 bases identical to TRBD2. CDR1 and CDR2 from the germline V gene are LGHNA and YNFKEQ. V shed 0 bases and J 4 bases; nucleotides not matched to a gene: 0. This CDR3 contains 15 residues.

This clonotype was found a few times. At one of its ends the junction is not consistent with the germline gene, which may arise from a read error. The V and J genes are TRBV7-7 and TRBJ2-1; a weak D match, TRBD2 (5 bases). The CDR3 runs 13 residues. In germline, CDR1 is SSHAT, CDR2 FNYEAQ (reference sequence). CDR3 DNA sequence: TGTGCTAGCAGCTTATCTAGCAACAATGAGCAGTTCTTC. Translation gives CASSLSSNNEQFF.

This clonotype has just one count. The chain couples TRBV4-1 to TRBJ2-1; 7 bases are shared with TRBD2. Trimming took 1 base from V and 7 from J; bases not matched to a gene: 7. The length of the CDR3 is 15 residues. Germline V lookup: CDR1 MGHRA, CDR2 YSYEKL. CDR3 nucleotides: TGCGCCAGCAGCCAAGCAGGACTAGGAGGAAATGAGCAGTTCTTC. It is translated as CASSQAGLGGNEQFF.

V is TRBV12-3 or TRBV12-4 and J is TRBJ2-1; D gene ambiguous. V was pared by 6 bases and J by 7 bases, with 10 bases between. The CDR3 contains 12 residues. The CDR3 sequence is CASSFIRNEQFF. In DNA, the CDR3 is TGTGCCAGCAGCTTTATCAGAAATGAGCAGTTCTTC.